Below, 8 T cell receptor beta chains from the same sample are listed, as sequenced in a study of blood T cell repertoires in COVID-19. Sequencing used immunoSEQ multiplex PCR; TCRdb keeps in-frame clones, though not all of them. The sample holds under 95,000 clones, just over 85% seen once. Sequencing was carried out using peripheral blood. Source of these receptors: a human donor in a cohort sampled during active COVID-19.

The V and J genes are TRBV4-2 and TRBJ2-7, with D possibly being TRBD1 (5 bases). Germline CDR1 LGHNA, CDR2 YNFKEQ. Trimming took 5 bases from V and 3 from J, leaving 14 bases between them. This CDR3 is built from 14 residues. CDR3 in amino acids: CASSSNRGNYEQYF. CDR3 nucleotide sequence: TGTGCCAGCAGCTCAAATAGGGGCAACTACGAGCAGTACTTC.

The V gene is TRBV7-9, the J gene TRBJ2-6, with unresolved D. V shed 1 base and J shed 0 bases, with 13 bases lying between them. The CDR3 loop spans 18 amino acids. In germline, CDR1 is SEHNR, CDR2 FQNEAQ (reference sequence). This CDR3 is CASSLGATLSSGANVLTF. For the CDR3, the DNA is TGTGCCAGCAGCTTAGGGGCGACGCTGAGCTCTGGGGCCAACGTCCTGACTTTC.

This chain uses TRBV6-5 with TRBJ2-7; TRBD1 matches 12 bases. CDR1 is MNHEY and CDR2 is SVGAGI in the germline V gene. This CDR3 spans 16 amino acids. With V trimmed by 0 bases and J by 5 bases, 5 bases remained unmatched. The CDR3 DNA reads as TGTGCCAGCAGTTACTCGATGGGGACAGGGGGCCACGAGCAGTACTTC. Amino acids: CASSYSMGTGGHEQYF.

A few counts support this clone. V usage is TRBV11-2 and J usage is TRBJ1-4; D is perhaps TRBD1 (5 bases). V was trimmed by 5 bases and J by 8 bases, leaving 12 bases between them. This CDR3 is 13 amino acids long. Germline V gene data show CDR1 as SGHAT and CDR2 as FQNNGV. The CDR3 DNA follows: TGTGCCAGCAGCCCGGACATTAGAGAAAAACTGTTTTTT. Protein: CASSPDIREKLFF.

The chain has TRBV19 and TRBJ1-1; TRBD1 aligns across 7 bases. This CDR3 region has 16 residues. V was pared by 6 bases and J by 1 base, with 11 bases of the junction left unmatched. CDR1 is LNHDA and CDR2 is SQIVND in the germline V gene (reference sequence). CDR3 region: CASRTGAKRGNTEAFF. The CDR3 coding sequence is TGTGCCAGTAGAACAGGGGCGAAAAGAGGGAACACTGAAGCTTTCTTT.

The V and J genes are TRBV2 and TRBJ2-7; 8 nucleotides agree with TRBD2. Trimming at V came to 10 bases and at J to 4 bases, leaving 6 bases not matched to a gene. Per germline, CDR1 SNHLY and CDR2 FYNNEI. This CDR3 has 12 amino acids. The CDR3 coding sequence is TGTGCCACTCGCGGGGGGAGTTACGAGCAGTACTTC. It translates to CATRGGSYEQYF. The full variable domain, rest sourced from reference TRBV2 and TRBJ2-7, is EPEVTQTPSHQVTQMGQEVILRCVPISNHLYFYWYRQILGQKVEFLVSFYNNEISEKSEIFDDQFSVERPDGSNFTLKIRSTKLEDSAMYFCATRGGSYEQYFGPGTRLTVT.

The chain recombines TRBV6-1 with TRBJ2-5; D may be TRBD2 (5 bases). Trimming shortened V by 2 bases and J by 5 bases, and 9 bases separated the two germline ends. CDR3 length: 13 residues. The germline CDR1 and CDR2 sequences are MNHNS and SASEGT. This chain's CDR3 is CASSELALETQYF. The CDR3 coding sequence is TGTGCCAGCAGTGAATTAGCGCTGGAGACCCAGTACTTC.

The rearrangement uses TRBV19 and TRBJ2-5, with TRBD2 matching 13 bases. The CDR3 has 15 amino acids. CDR1 LNHDA and CDR2 SQIVND come from the germline V gene (reference sequence). V gave up 5 bases and J gave up 3 bases; unmatched junction bases: 3. In DNA, the CDR3 is TGTGCCAGTAGTGCGGGACTAGCGGGGAAAGAGACCCAGTACTTC. The encoded protein is CASSAGLAGKETQYF.